One and the same sample provided the 24 T cell receptor beta chains below, sequenced in a study of T-cell reconstitution after alpha-beta-depleted transplantation in children. The TCRbeta library incorporated unique molecular identifiers. TCRdb processed the PCR reads anew with MiXCR; each CDR3 protein has one entry. Of around 580,000 distinct CDR3 sequences listed, 25% to 30% are singletons. Sequences were derived from PBMCs, sampled before TCRalphabeta/CD19-depleted stem cell transplant. These receptors all stem from a boy less than two years old with Wiskott-Aldrich syndrome, due to receive a stem cell transplant.

This chain joins TRBV5-1 and TRBJ2-1; D possibly corresponds to TRBD1 (6 bases). Per the germline V gene, CDR1 is SGHRS and CDR2 is YFSETQ. This CDR3 has 15 residues. The V gene lost 0 bases and the J gene lost 3 bases, with 10 bases spanning the gap. The CDR3 sequence: CASSLESGHYNEQFF. The CDR3 bases are TGCGCCAGCAGCTTGGAATCGGGACACTACAATGAGCAGTTCTTC. Full variable domain (missing parts from reference TRBV5-1 and TRBJ2-1): KAGVTQTPRYLIKTRGQQVTLSCSPISGHRSVSWYQQTPGQGLQFLFEYFSETQRNKGNFPGRFSGRQFSNSRSEMNVSTLELGDSALYLCASSLESGHYNEQFFGPGTRLTVL.

The table lists this clonotype with a few counts. This sequence joins TRBV6-1 and TRBJ2-1; D not certain. The CDR3 consists of 14 residues. Germline lookup yields CDR1 MNHNS and CDR2 SASEGT. Trimming pared 7 bases from V and 3 bases from J, leaving 13 bases between. The DNA of the CDR3 is TGTGCCAGCAAGAATCGGTTGGTCTACAATGAGCAGTTCTTC. This sequence encodes CASKNRLVYNEQFF.

This clonotype has a handful of counts. V gene TRBV29-1 combines with J gene TRBJ1-1; D is unclear. Trimming removed 4 bases from V and 1 base from J, with 7 bases in between. The CDR3 is 12 residues long. Germline loops: CDR1 SQVTM, CDR2 ANQGSEA. CDR3 protein: CSVAPGNTEAFF. In DNA form, the CDR3 reads TGCAGCGTTGCCCCGGGGAACACTGAAGCTTTCTTT.

The chain has TRBV6-5 and TRBJ1-6, with D unresolved. Germline CDR1 is MNHEY and CDR2 is SVGAGI. Trimming pared 2 bases from V and 9 bases from J, leaving 14 bases between. The CDR3 loop spans 15 amino acids. This CDR3 is CASSYRLLGRSPLHF. CDR3 nucleotides: TGTGCCAGCAGTTACCGTCTCCTCGGGCGTTCACCCCTCCACTTT.

The table lists this clonotype with a few counts. This CDR3 reads CASSQEVSAGDEQFF. The CDR3 nucleotides are TGTGCCAGCAGCCAAGAGGTCAGCGCAGGGGATGAGCAGTTCTTC. The genes are TRBV3-1 and TRBJ2-1, with TRBD1 as a possible D gene (6 bases). CDR1 is LGHDT, CDR2 YNNKEL, per germline (reference sequence). CDR3 length equals 15 residues. Trimming took 0 bases from V and 8 from J, leaving 14 bases between them.

The chain uses TRBV6-5 and TRBJ1-1; D uncertain. The CDR3 totals 13 residues. Germline loops: CDR1 MNHEY, CDR2 SVGAGI. Between the trimmed V and J ends, which lost 1 base and 1 base, there was a span of 4 bases. The CDR3 DNA reads as TGTGCCAGCAGTTACTTGGGGAACACTGAAGCTTTCTTT. The encoded protein is CASSYLGNTEAFF.

V usage is TRBV12-3 or TRBV12-4 and J usage is TRBJ2-1; the match to TRBD2 covers 9 bases. J was trimmed by 10 bases and V by 3 bases; bases with no gene match: 16. This CDR3 has 17 residues. The CDR3 bases are TGTGCCAGCAGTTTCTTTGTGACTAGCGGACCCCCACGAGAGCAGTTCTTC. Protein: CASSFFVTSGPPREQFF.

This clonotype was picked up a small number of times. The J gene is TRBJ2-5, the V gene TRBV5-1, with 8 positions matching TRBD2. Germline V lookup: CDR1 SGHRS, CDR2 YFSETQ. After removal of 10 bases from V and 6 bases from J, the junction contained 5 bases not matched to a gene. This CDR3 has 11 amino acids. CDR3 amino acids: CALAGGKTQYF. The CDR3 DNA is TGCGCCCTGGCGGGGGGTAAGACCCAGTACTTC.

The chain has TRBV7-8 and TRBJ2-7; D not resolved. V lost 5 bases to trimming and J lost 3 bases, with 14 bases between them. Germline values: CDR1 SGHVS, CDR2 FQNEAQ. The CDR3 is made up of 14 amino acids. The DNA for the CDR3 is TGTGCCAGCAGCCTCAAAGGAACAGTCTACGAGCAGTACTTC. Translation gives CASSLKGTVYEQYF.

In its sample, this clonotype was seen a few times. This chain links TRBV5-1 with TRBJ1-2; D perhaps matches TRBD1 (5 bases). Germline V gene data show CDR1 as SGHRS and CDR2 as YFSETQ. The V gene lost 0 bases and the J gene lost 10 bases, with 16 bases spanning the gap. The CDR3 contains 14 residues. For the CDR3, the DNA is TGCGCCAGCAGCTTGGGACAGCCCGATGTAACCTACACCTTC. This translates into CASSLGQPDVTYTF.

V and J are TRBV11-2 and TRBJ2-1, with D hard to call. The V end lost 2 bases, the J end lost 5 bases, and 10 bases lay between the germline ends. CDR3 length equals 14 residues. Germline V gene data show CDR1 as SGHAT and CDR2 as FQNNGV. CDR3 region: CASSLSVWDNEQFF. The CDR3 region has the DNA TGTGCCAGCAGCTTATCTGTTTGGGACAATGAGCAGTTCTTC.

CDR3 in DNA: TGTGCCAGCAGTTCGAGATGGGTAGGTGGCGAGCAGTACTTC. This codes for CASSSRWVGGEQYF. The rearrangement links TRBV27 to TRBJ2-7; D gene unclear. Germline V gives CDR1 MNHEY, CDR2 SMNVEV (reference sequence). CDR3 length: 14 residues. The V and J ends lost 4 bases and 6 bases respectively, with 16 bases between them.

This rearrangement joins TRBV28 to TRBJ1-2; possible D gene TRBD1, 6 bases. From germline, CDR1 is MDHEN and CDR2 SYDVKM. V lost 3 bases and J lost 7, with 15 bases in between. This CDR3 is 14 amino acids long. The CDR3 DNA follows: TGTGCCAGCAGTTTCGGTCGGGGGCTCTTTGGCTACACCTTC. It codes for CASSFGRGLFGYTF.

The table lists this clonotype with a few counts. This chain links TRBV15 with TRBJ2-1; D is perhaps TRBD1 or TRBD2 (7 bases each). The CDR3 consists of 15 residues. The V end was cut by 7 bases, the J end by 6 bases, with 19 bases between. The germline CDR1 and CDR2 sequences are LNHNV and YYDKDF (reference sequence). In DNA form, the CDR3 reads TGTGCCACCACCAGGGCAGGGGGAGGGGGCAATGAGCAGTTCTTC. Translating gives CATTRAGGGGNEQFF.

A few counts support this clonotype. This sequence joins TRBV29-1 and TRBJ2-3, with D maybe TRBD1 (5 bases). Trimming shortened V by 6 bases and J by 4 bases, and 11 bases separated the two germline ends. Germline lookup yields CDR1 SQVTM and CDR2 ANQGSEA. The CDR3 covers 12 residues. The CDR3 DNA sequence: TGCAGCGTGTCGACAGACGCAGATACGCAGTATTTT. Amino acids: CSVSTDADTQYF.

This chain joins TRBV5-1 and TRBJ1-1; D perhaps matches TRBD1 (5 bases). From germline, CDR1 is SGHRS and CDR2 YFSETQ. This CDR3 has 14 amino acids. Trimming cost V 0 bases and J 5 bases, with 11 bases left between them. CDR3 in amino acids: CASSLAGGETEAFF. The CDR3 nucleotides are TGCGCCAGCAGCTTGGCCGGGGGTGAAACTGAAGCTTTCTTT. Looking up the rest from reference TRBV5-1 and TRBJ1-1 gives the full variable domain: KAGVTQTPRYLIKTRGQQVTLSCSPISGHRSVSWYQQTPGQGLQFLFEYFSETQRNKGNFPGRFSGRQFSNSRSEMNVSTLELGDSALYLCASSLAGGETEAFFGQGTRLTVV.

This chain connects TRBV6-1 to TRBJ2-7, with D unresolved. Germline CDR1 and CDR2: MNHNS and SASEGT. The length of the CDR3 is 13 residues. Trimming removed 4 bases at V and 2 bases at J, with 9 bases between. CDR3 sequence (DNA): TGTGCCAGCAGTGTGGCCTCCCCCTACGAGCAGTACTTC. Translating it yields CASSVASPYEQYF.

This chain connects TRBV13 to TRBJ2-1; D is unclear. The CDR3 runs to 15 residues. The V end lost 5 bases, the J end lost 6 bases, and 17 bases lay between the germline ends. Germline CDR1 PRHDT, CDR2 FYEKMQ (reference sequence). CDR3 loop: CASSPEPLPSNEQFF. The DNA for the CDR3 is TGTGCCAGCAGCCCAGAGCCATTACCGAGCAATGAGCAGTTCTTC.

This clonotype was recorded a few times. This sequence joins TRBV7-6 and TRBJ2-1; 11 bases fit TRBD2. This CDR3 is built from 17 residues. Germline-derived CDR1 and CDR2 are SGHVS and FNYEAQ. V trimming: 5 bases; J trimming: 3 bases; junction bases outside the gene matches: 9. The CDR3 spells CASSPIAGLAGYNEQFF. In DNA, the CDR3 is TGTGCCAGCAGCCCCATAGCCGGACTAGCGGGCTACAATGAGCAGTTCTTC.

The chain uses TRBV6-1 and TRBJ1-2; 9 bases map to TRBD1. Germline V gene lookup returns CDR1 MNHNS and CDR2 SASEGT. V shed 6 bases, J shed 0 bases, and the junction held 5 bases outside the gene matches. This CDR3 comprises 15 residues. The CDR3 bases are TGTGCCAGCAGGGAGGGACAGGGATCTAACTATGGCTACACCTTC. Translating it yields CASREGQGSNYGYTF.

This clonotype appeared a few times. The chain combines TRBV27 with TRBJ2-2; maybe TRBD2 (6 bases). Germline V CDR1 and CDR2: MNHEY, SMNVEV (reference sequence). With 6 bases removed from V and 16 bases from J, the gap between germline ends came to 18 bases. This CDR3 has 12 amino acids. In nucleotides, the CDR3 is TGTGCCAGCAGCCAAGGGGCGGGAAGGCCGTTTTTT. Its protein is CASSQGAGRPFF.

V and J are TRBV4-2 and TRBJ2-7, with 7 bases fitting TRBD1. The trim removed 0 bases at V and 0 bases at J, leaving 5 bases unmatched. Germline CDR1 is LGHNA and CDR2 is YNFKEQ. This CDR3 is 16 amino acids long. The CDR3 loop reads CASSQDGTENSYEQYF. The DNA of the CDR3 is TGTGCCAGCAGCCAAGACGGGACAGAGAACTCCTACGAGCAGTACTTC.

This clonotype occurred once. The junction and the germline gene differ at one end; a read error may be behind it. The chain carries TRBV7-2 and TRBJ2-1, with TRBD2 matching over 7 bases. Germline V gene lookup returns CDR1 SGHTA and CDR2 FQGNSA. The CDR3 runs 16 residues. Here the CDR3 reads CPSSFYRTRGNNEQFF. CDR3 nucleotides: TGTCCCAGCAGCTTTTATAGGACTAGAGGGAACAATGAGCAGTTCTTC.

This clonotype was found a few times. The rearrangement uses TRBV20-1 and TRBJ2-7; D not resolved. Between the trimmed V and J ends, which lost 3 bases and 5 bases, there was a span of 14 bases. This CDR3 contains 13 residues. Germline V gene data show CDR1 as DFQATT and CDR2 as SNEGSKA (reference sequence). The CDR3 loop reads CSARAGPLDEQYF. CDR3 nucleotides: TGCAGTGCTAGGGCCGGACCGCTGGACGAGCAGTACTTC.